These 22 T cell receptor beta chains were all obtained from the same sample, sequenced in a study of response to subunit inactivated influenza vaccine (dated by TCRdb to the late 2010s). Libraries were prepared through RT-PCR. Sequencing instrument: Illumina HiSeq 2500. Using fastp at Q25 and MiXCR, TCRdb reprocessed the public reads and kept productive beta chains. A single entry per CDR3 protein holds the most common genes and DNA from its merged rows. The sample table shows 650,000 to 700,000 distinct CDR3 sequences, and 15% to 18% are seen once. The ten biggest clones cover around 10% of the sample. Sample: PBMCs from blood, taken approximately 13 days after vaccination. Every receptor here comes from a man aged 45-60 years who received an inactivated influenza vaccine. Donor details come from another sample of the same person, matched by shared clones.

This clonotype came up many times. The V and J genes are TRBV6-2 or TRBV6-3 and TRBJ2-5; possibly TRBD2 for D (6 bases). V was trimmed by 5 bases and J by 3 bases, leaving 22 bases between them. Germline CDR1 MNHEY, CDR2 SVGEGT. The CDR3 extends over 17 amino acids. The CDR3 DNA is TGTGCCAGCAGTCGAACGCCCGCTAGCGCCGTAGAAGAGACCCAGTACTTC. Its translation: CASSRTPASAVEETQYF.

CDR3 in amino acids: CASSWGQALSGNTIYF. The CDR3, as DNA: TGCGCCAGCAGCTGGGGTCAGGCGCTCTCTGGAAACACCATATATTTT. The chain uses TRBV5-1 and TRBJ1-3; D unresolved. V dropped 3 bases and J dropped 0 bases, with 13 bases sitting between them. This CDR3 has 16 residues. The germline V gene encodes CDR1 SGHRS and CDR2 YFSETQ.

The chain recombines TRBV9 with TRBJ1-2; TRBD1 might be the D (6 bases). This CDR3 region has 14 residues. Germline V lookup: CDR1 SGDLS, CDR2 YYNGEE. Trimming removed 0 bases from V and 8 bases from J, with 14 bases in between. As DNA, the CDR3 is TGTGCCAGCAGCGTAGCTACAGGGAAGGAGGGCTACACCTTC. Amino acid sequence: CASSVATGKEGYTF.

This clonotype was counted a few times. The chain joins TRBV28 to TRBJ1-5, with TRBD1 as a possible D gene (5 bases). This CDR3 is 13 amino acids long. Trimming cost V 4 bases and J 6 bases, with 10 bases left between them. Germline assignment: CDR1 MDHEN and CDR2 SYDVKM. The CDR3 spells CASSSGSGQPQHF. The CDR3 DNA is TGTGCCAGCAGTTCAGGGTCTGGTCAGCCCCAGCATTTT.

The chain is built from TRBV29-1 and TRBJ2-1, with D possibly TRBD2 on 6 matching bases. Deletions cut 4 bases from V and 5 bases from J, with 12 bases between. The CDR3 covers 13 residues. Per germline, CDR1 SQVTM and CDR2 ANQGSEA. CDR3 nucleotide sequence: TGCAGCGTTGCTGGATGGGGGGACAATGAGCAGTTCTTC. Encoded protein: CSVAGWGDNEQFF.

The chain has TRBV4-3 and TRBJ2-1; D is possibly TRBD2 (5 bases). This CDR3 is built from 17 residues. Germline CDR1 is LGHNA and CDR2 is YSLEER. Trimming pared 0 bases from V and 3 bases from J, leaving 15 bases between. As DNA, the CDR3 is TGCGCCAGCAGCCAAGACAGGACTCAAGGGCACTACAATGAGCAGTTCTTC. Protein sequence: CASSQDRTQGHYNEQFF.

This sequence joins TRBV4-3 and TRBJ1-1, with D possibly TRBD1 on 5 matching bases. Trimming removed 3 bases from V and 1 base from J, with 12 bases in between. The CDR3 runs to 15 residues. CDR1 and CDR2 (germline): LGHNA, YSLEER. The CDR3: CASSQIGGGNTEAFF. CDR3 in DNA: TGCGCCAGCAGCCAGATCGGGGGGGGGAACACTGAAGCTTTCTTT.

This clonotype was counted only a few times. The chain carries TRBV12-3 or TRBV12-4 and TRBJ1-3, with D possibly TRBD1 on 5 matching bases. V was shortened by 4 bases and J by 6 bases, with 19 bases between the two germline ends. The CDR3 totals 16 residues. CDR3 DNA: TGTGCCAGCAGTTCCACAGGTCCCCGTTTACTAAACACCATATATTTT. It codes for CASSSTGPRLLNTIYF.

The chain employs TRBV6-1 and TRBJ1-5; 9 bases are shared with TRBD1. The germline gives CDR1 MNHNS, CDR2 SASEGT. The V gene end was trimmed by 5 bases and the J gene end by 0 bases; junction bases not matched to a gene: 8. The CDR3 has 17 residues. In DNA, the CDR3 is TGTGCCAGCAGTCTGGGACAGGGTGCCTATAGCAATCAGCCCCAGCATTTT. Translation gives CASSLGQGAYSNQPQHF.

This clonotype occurred a few times. The chain couples TRBV20-1 to TRBJ2-1; 12 bases align to TRBD2. CDR1 DFQATT and CDR2 SNEGSKA come from the germline V gene (reference sequence). The CDR3 has 19 amino acids. V trimming: 3 bases; J trimming: 0 bases; junction bases outside the gene matches: 12. CDR3 bases: TGCAGTGCTAGGCCTAGCGGGAGGGCCGGTTGGGGCTCCTACAATGAGCAGTTCTTC. Amino acid sequence: CSARPSGRAGWGSYNEQFF.

This sequence joins TRBV6-5 and TRBJ2-2; tentatively, D is TRBD1 (5 bases). The CDR3 runs to 12 residues. CDR1 MNHEY and CDR2 SVGAGI come from the germline V gene. The V end lost 5 bases, the J end lost 8 bases, and 9 bases lay between the germline ends. The CDR3 region is CASSPQGGELFF. CDR3 in DNA: TGTGCCAGCAGTCCCCAGGGAGGGGAGCTGTTTTTT.

This clonotype was counted between two and nine times. The chain links TRBV12-3 or TRBV12-4 to TRBJ2-4; TRBD1 matches at 12 bases. This CDR3 spans 14 amino acids. V gave up 6 bases and J gave up 7 bases; unmatched junction bases: 4. CDR3 sequence (DNA): TGTGCCAGCAGATCCGGGACAGGGGGCAACATTCAGTACTTC. The encoded protein is CASRSGTGGNIQYF.

J is TRBJ2-3 and V is TRBV2, with a weak D call TRBD2 (6 bases). Germline CDR1 and CDR2: SNHLY and FYNNEI. Trimming took off 6 bases at V and 9 bases at J, with 13 bases between the two ends. The CDR3 length is 12 residues. In DNA form, the CDR3 reads TGTGCCAGCAGCGACCTGGCGGGGACGCAGTATTTT. It encodes CASSDLAGTQYF.

V and J are TRBV18 and TRBJ2-1; D ambiguous. Trimming took off 2 bases at V and 10 bases at J, with 9 bases between the two ends. The germline V gene has CDR1 KGHSH and CDR2 LQKENI. There are 12 residues in the CDR3. DNA for the CDR3: TGTGCCAGCTCACCATCGTACGGGGAGCAGTTCTTC. Protein: CASSPSYGEQFF.

V is TRBV6-1 and J is TRBJ2-5, with a possible D match to TRBD1 (5 bases). Germline CDR1 is MNHNS and CDR2 is SASEGT. Trimming removed 6 bases from V and 7 bases from J, with 15 bases in between. CDR3 size: 13 residues. The CDR3 here is CASRRTPQGTQYF. CDR3 DNA sequence: TGTGCCAGCAGGAGGACACCCCAGGGGACCCAGTACTTC.

This clonotype was observed a handful of times. V is TRBV5-6 and J is TRBJ2-2; 7 bases are shared with TRBD1. The germline CDR1 and CDR2 sequences are SGHDT and YYEEEE. V gave up 0 bases and J gave up 6 bases; unmatched junction bases: 5. The CDR3 is 15 amino acids. The CDR3 coding sequence is TGTGCCAGCAGCTTGGGACAGGGAAGTGCCGGGGAGCTGTTTTTT. Amino acids: CASSLGQGSAGELFF.

This sequence joins TRBV12-3 or TRBV12-4 and TRBJ1-2; the D gene is possibly TRBD1 (6 bases). V lost 6 bases to trimming and J lost 4 bases, with 18 bases between them. This CDR3 spans 15 amino acids. The CDR3 bases are TGTGCCAGCAGCCCGGACAGTTCCATCTTCTATGGCTACACCTTC. It yields the protein CASSPDSSIFYGYTF.

The chain is built from TRBV29-1 and TRBJ1-1; tentatively, D is TRBD1 (5 bases). The germline V gene encodes CDR1 SQVTM and CDR2 ANQGSEA. Between the trimmed V and J ends, which lost 7 bases and 4 bases, there was a span of 13 bases. The CDR3 totals 12 residues. CDR3 protein: CSGTYAITEAFF. The CDR3 bases are TGCAGCGGGACATACGCGATCACTGAAGCTTTCTTT.

This clonotype was seen once. This chain links TRBV7-8 with TRBJ2-1, with TRBD2 identical over 9 bases. Germline loops: CDR1 SGHVS, CDR2 FQNEAQ. This CDR3 region has 17 residues. V shed 7 bases, J shed 2 bases, and the junction held 12 bases outside the gene matches. CDR3: CASNLVAGEIPYNEQFF. CDR3 in DNA: TGTGCCAGCAACCTCGTAGCGGGAGAAATTCCCTACAATGAGCAGTTCTTC.

The CDR3 loop is CASGDRGEETQYF. CDR3 coding DNA: TGCGCCAGCGGGGACAGGGGAGAAGAGACCCAGTACTTC. This chain links TRBV4-3 with TRBJ2-5; 10 bases agree with TRBD1. There are 13 residues in the CDR3. Germline values: CDR1 LGHNA, CDR2 YSLEER. The trim removed 8 bases at V and 3 bases at J, leaving 3 bases unmatched.

CDR3 bases: TGTGCCAGCAGCCGTACCGGACAGGGACCCGGGGAGCTGTTTTTT. Translating it yields CASSRTGQGPGELFF. The chain uses TRBV7-2 and TRBJ2-2; TRBD1 matches 8 bases. Germline CDR1 reads SGHTA; CDR2 reads FQGNSA. J was trimmed by 6 bases and V by 5 bases; bases with no gene match: 8. The CDR3 runs to 15 residues.

The chain uses TRBV20-1 and TRBJ2-5; possibly TRBD2 for D (6 bases). The CDR3 runs to 13 residues. CDR1 and CDR2 from the germline V gene are DFQATT and SNEGSKA (reference sequence). V lost 3 bases and J 5 bases, leaving 13 bases between the germline ends. The chain's CDR3 is CSASGGTGETQYF. CDR3 sequence (DNA): TGCAGTGCTAGCGGGGGAACCGGGGAGACCCAGTACTTC.